The TCR beta chain under discussion was sequenced for a study of T cells in tuberculosis. Sample time point: new active TB diagnosis, blood taken before or within 7 days of starting treatment. The protocol was immunoSEQ multiplex PCR, while the TCRdb copy is restricted to in-frame clones and leaves out a portion. The sample has tens of thousands of clones, 91% seen once. The J segment lost 2 bases and the V segment lost 0 bases, leaving 10 bases of the junction unmatched. This CDR3 contains 18 residues. Per germline, CDR1 MNHEY and CDR2 SMNVEV (reference sequence). The clonotype was recovered from an adult with tuberculosis. The sequencing here drew on PBMCs, taken at tuberculosis diagnosis. J is TRBJ1-5 and V is TRBV27; 7 positions match TRBD1. As DNA, the CDR3 is TGTGCCAGCAGTTTATCGGACAGGTTAGGGGTGGGCAATCAGCCCCAGCATTTT. Protein sequence: CASSLSDRLGVGNQPQHF.